The clone carrying this T cell receptor beta chain has a single count. Antigen specificity is unknown. The investigators split CD4+ cells into a CD45RA+ naive subset and a CD45RA-negative memory subset. The sample comes from a study of shared clonotypes between healthy human individuals. Study outcomes and limitations: The authors expected sequencing depth to affect clonotype sharing among donors.

For every subset, genomic DNA was evenly distributed across several immunoSEQ plates. Repertoires were generated with immunoSEQ multiplex PCR, while TCRdb's copy carries only in-frame clones and drops some. The profile shows a few million clones, under 95% of them singletons. This CDR3 is 14 amino acids long. In germline, CDR1 is SGHRS, CDR2 YFSETQ. Trimming removed 4 bases from V and 7 bases from J, with 17 bases in between. This chain joins TRBV5-1 and TRBJ1-1; no clear D. The clonotype comes from a man aged 18 to 29 in good health. Some clones in this sample may be carry-over from other donors' samples. Material: naive CD4+ T cells from PBMCs. Noted subset: CD45RA+ positively selected. CDR3 residues: CASSRGQLGFEAFF. In DNA, the CDR3 is TGCGCCAGCAGCCGCGGCCAGTTAGGGTTTGAAGCTTTCTTT.